This TCR beta chain derives from a study of cytomegalovirus exposure and HLA in healthy donors. Overall study: Earlier, almost 120 million unique TCR beta sequences were recovered from around 190 million T cells by an analysis.

J lost 1 base, V lost 0 bases, and 10 bases had no gene match. There are 18 residues in the CDR3. Per germline, CDR1 SGHAT and CDR2 FQDESV (reference sequence). Overall study results and limits: While the bulk of TCR sequences proved rare, some public TCRs turned up in many donors.

The PCR used 60 Vbeta and 13 Jbeta primers. Sequenced by immunoSEQ multiplex PCR; TCRdb stores in-frame clones only, minus some. The profile covers approximately 180,000 clones, with 70% to 85% appearing a single time and about 1.5% taken by the ten largest. In the case of this clone: Its target is not known.

The TCR comes from a woman between 25 and 40 years old in good health and CMV-seropositive. The chain couples TRBV11-1 to TRBJ2-5; 8 bases map to TRBD1. Sequencing was done on a sample of PBMCs. The CDR3 loop reads CASSLAERTGGLQETQYF. The CDR3 coding sequence is TGTGCCAGCAGCTTAGCGGAAAGAACAGGGGGGCTCCAAGAGACCCAGTACTTC.